A single sample is the source of the 25 T cell receptor beta chains below, sequenced in a study of T cell clones after liver transplantation. Using immunoSEQ multiplex PCR, the repertoire was profiled, and TCRdb retains in-frame clones only, with some absent. The table shows around 19,000 clones, with roughly 74% occurring only once. Sequencing was performed on CD8+ T cells from blood, taken roughly 55 months after liver transplant. These receptors all stem from a human patient who received a liver transplant. The graft donor may have given rise to some T cells.

This chain joins TRBV6-5 and TRBJ2-7, with 9 bases that match TRBD1. From germline, CDR1 is MNHEY and CDR2 SVGAGI. CDR3 length: 14 amino acids. V was pared by 5 bases and J by 5 bases, with 7 bases of the junction left unmatched. The CDR3, as DNA: TGTGCCAGCAGTCTGACAGGGGGAAGGAACGAGCAGTACTTC. Its protein product is CASSLTGGRNEQYF.

CDR3 DNA: TGCGCCAGCAGTTACACGTCCTCCGACGGGGAGCTGTTTTTT. Its translation is CASSYTSSDGELFF. V is TRBV4-1 and J is TRBJ2-2, with D uncertain. The CDR3 is 14 residues long. Trimming pared 6 bases from V and 7 bases from J, leaving 15 bases between. Germline values: CDR1 MGHRA, CDR2 YSYEKL.

Only a few counts were recorded for this clone. J is TRBJ1-5 and V is TRBV28; D might be TRBD1 (5 bases). This CDR3 contains 16 residues. Germline V CDR1 and CDR2: MDHEN, SYDVKM. V was clipped by 7 bases and J by 7 bases, with 23 bases between them. The CDR3, as DNA: TGTGCCAGCACCTTGTGGCGGGGGGAGGATGACCAGCCCCAGCATTTT. This encodes CASTLWRGEDDQPQHF.

This clone appeared a few times. The chain has TRBV5-8 and TRBJ2-3; D is uncertain. This CDR3 has 12 residues. Per the germline V gene, CDR1 is SGHTS and CDR2 is YDEGEE. The V end was cut by 4 bases, the J end by 6 bases, with 9 bases between. In nucleotides, the CDR3 is TGTGCCAGCAGCCTCATTTTCGATACGCAGTATTTT. The encoded protein is CASSLIFDTQYF.

The chain has TRBV7-3 and TRBJ2-2; unclear D gene. Looked up from germline, CDR1 is SGHTA and CDR2 is FQGTGA. V was clipped by 2 bases and J by 0 bases, with 4 bases between them. This CDR3 spans 14 amino acids. The CDR3 sequence is CASSLYPNTGELFF. As DNA, the CDR3 is TGTGCCAGCAGCTTATACCCGAACACCGGGGAGCTGTTTTTT.

The chain employs TRBV7-9 and TRBJ2-2, with D maybe TRBD2 (6 bases). This CDR3 contains 13 residues. From germline, CDR1 is SEHNR and CDR2 FQNEAQ (reference sequence). V was pared by 7 bases and J by 3 bases, with 9 bases between. The CDR3 DNA is TGTGCCAGCACTGGCGGGGACACCGGGGAGCTGTTTTTT. Translation gives CASTGGDTGELFF.

This clone appeared a few times. The genes are TRBV14 and TRBJ2-5; 8 bases match TRBD2. The CDR3 consists of 16 residues. Germline V CDR1 and CDR2: SGHDN, FVKESK. V gave up 1 base and J gave up 7 bases; unmatched junction bases: 11. CDR3 sequence reads: CASSQVYGGAGGTQYF. CDR3 nucleotides: TGTGCCAGCAGCCAAGTCTACGGGGGGGCCGGCGGGACCCAGTACTTC. The whole variable domain, filled in from reference TRBV14 and TRBJ2-5, reads EAGVTQFPSHSVIEKGQTVTLRCDPISGHDNLYWYRRVMGKEIKFLLHFVKESKQDESGMPNNRFLAERTGGTYSTLKVQPAELEDSGVYFCASSQVYGGAGGTQYFGPGTRLLVL.

A single count supports this clone. The V and J genes are TRBV6-5 and TRBJ2-7; tentatively, D is TRBD1 or TRBD2 (5 bases each). The CDR3 runs 15 residues. The V and J ends lost 0 bases and 6 bases respectively, with 15 bases between them. Per germline, CDR1 MNHEY and CDR2 SVGAGI. The CDR3 loop reads CASSYSAGSLGEQYF. CDR3 DNA sequence: TGTGCCAGCAGTTACTCGGCAGGGAGTTTGGGCGAGCAGTACTTC.

The rearrangement links TRBV6-1 to TRBJ2-7; D ambiguous. Trimming took 2 bases from V and 2 from J, leaving 10 bases between them. CDR3 length: 14 residues. Germline-derived CDR1 and CDR2 are MNHNS and SASEGT. CDR3 in DNA: TGTGCCAGCAGTGAATGGGAAGGGACCTACGAGCAGTACTTC. It is translated as CASSEWEGTYEQYF.

The genes are TRBV28 and TRBJ1-2, with D possibly TRBD1 on 5 matching bases. V gave up 5 bases and J gave up 4 bases, with 17 bases separating them. CDR3 length: 15 residues. The germline gives CDR1 MDHEN, CDR2 SYDVKM. CDR3 nucleotides: TGTGCCAGCAGTGATACCGGGACGAGGGTCTATGGCTACACCTTC. It encodes CASSDTGTRVYGYTF.

This clone came up a few times. This rearrangement joins TRBV6-1 to TRBJ1-6; tentative D call: TRBD1 (5 bases). The CDR3 is 13 amino acids. Germline lookup yields CDR1 MNHNS and CDR2 SASEGT. The germline V and J ends were trimmed by 8 bases and 10 bases, with 15 bases remaining between them. The DNA for the CDR3 is TGTGCCAGCTATAGGGAGGGGAACTCACCCCTCCACTTT. Amino acid sequence: CASYREGNSPLHF.

The CDR3 sequence is CASSLSQDHLYGYTF. The CDR3 nucleotides are TGTGCCAGCAGTTTATCGCAGGACCACCTTTATGGCTACACCTTC. This rearrangement joins TRBV27 to TRBJ1-2; D is ambiguous. The V end was cut by 0 bases, the J end by 5 bases, with 13 bases between. This CDR3 is built from 15 residues. Germline lookup yields CDR1 MNHEY and CDR2 SMNVEV (reference sequence).

The gene calls are TRBV4-1 and TRBJ1-4; D remains ambiguous. Deletions cut 6 bases from V and 1 base from J, with 3 bases between. The CDR3 is 12 amino acids. Germline V gene sequence: CDR1 MGHRA, CDR2 YSYEKL. CDR3 amino acids: CASSQTNEKLFF. The DNA of the CDR3 is TGCGCCAGCAGTCAAACTAATGAAAAACTGTTTTTT.

V gene TRBV4-1 combines with J gene TRBJ2-7; no clear D. Germline CDR1 and CDR2: MGHRA and YSYEKL. This CDR3 region has 14 residues. V shed 2 bases and J shed 3 bases, with 11 bases lying between them. CDR3 region: CASSQPGLFYEQYF. In DNA form, the CDR3 reads TGCGCCAGCAGCCAACCCGGCCTCTTCTACGAGCAGTACTTC.

This sequence joins TRBV2 and TRBJ1-2; TRBD1 matches 9 bases. V lost 2 bases to trimming and J lost 3 bases; unmatched junction nucleotides: 4. CDR3 length: 15 amino acids. Germline V gene sequence: CDR1 SNHLY, CDR2 FYNNEI. Written as DNA, the CDR3 is TGTGCCAGCAGTGAACACAGGGGGCTTGACTATGGCTACACCTTC. Protein sequence: CASSEHRGLDYGYTF.

The chain recombines TRBV10-2 with TRBJ1-1, with D unresolved. V was trimmed by 7 bases and J by 2 bases, leaving 14 bases between them. The CDR3 is 14 residues long. CDR1 and CDR2 from the germline V gene are WSHSY and SAAADI. The CDR3 DNA reads TGCGCCAGCAACGCCCTTGGAGTTAACACTGAAGCTTTCTTT. Translated, it gives CASNALGVNTEAFF.

This clone was counted only a few times. The CDR3 bases are TGTGCCAGTAGTATAGGTTGGGGTGCCTACGAGCAGTACTTC. It encodes CASSIGWGAYEQYF. V is TRBV19 and J is TRBJ2-7, with D uncertain. The ends were cut back, 1 base at V and 2 bases at J, with 9 bases in the middle. Germline CDR1 is LNHDA and CDR2 is SQIVND (reference sequence). The CDR3 has 14 residues.

The gene calls are TRBV19 and TRBJ2-7; D possibly corresponds to TRBD2 (5 bases). The CDR3 contains 14 residues. V was cut by 10 bases and J by 5 bases, with 21 bases left in between. Germline CDR1 LNHDA, CDR2 SQIVND (reference sequence). CDR3 DNA sequence: TGTGCCACGGGATATGAGGGCTCTGCCCACGAGCAGTACTTC. Amino acids: CATGYEGSAHEQYF.

By share of the sample, this clone is large. The sample holds other DNA sequences that translate to the same CDR3. The chain is built from TRBV7-9 and TRBJ1-2; D might be TRBD1 (5 bases). The CDR3 consists of 15 residues. The ends were cut back, 2 bases at V and 4 bases at J, with 14 bases in the middle. Germline CDR1 and CDR2: SEHNR and FQNEAQ (reference sequence). CDR3 in amino acids: CASSLSRDGGYGYTF. As DNA, the CDR3 is TGTGCCAGCAGCTTAAGCCGGGACGGAGGCTATGGCTACACCTTC.

The chain carries TRBV27 and TRBJ2-7; D is perhaps TRBD2 (6 bases). Germline V gene lookup returns CDR1 MNHEY and CDR2 SMNVEV (reference sequence). Trimming stripped 5 bases from V and 6 bases from J, with 14 bases between. The CDR3 extends over 13 amino acids. CDR3 sequence: CASSPSEGAEQYF. For the CDR3, the DNA is TGTGCCAGCAGTCCCTCGGAGGGAGCCGAGCAGTACTTC.

V is TRBV11-2 and J is TRBJ2-2, with D possibly TRBD1 on 7 matching bases. The CDR3 runs to 15 residues. Germline CDR1 SGHAT, CDR2 FQNNGV. V was clipped by 5 bases and J by 5 bases, with 15 bases between them. The CDR3 here is CASSLIQGTTGELFF. The CDR3 DNA reads as TGTGCCAGCAGCCTCATACAGGGGACTACCGGGGAGCTGTTTTTT.

This rearrangement joins TRBV28 to TRBJ2-5, with a possible D match to TRBD1 (6 bases). The CDR3 covers 15 residues. Germline V gives CDR1 MDHEN, CDR2 SYDVKM. V was pared by 3 bases and J by 5 bases, with 16 bases between. The CDR3 bases are TGTGCCAGCAGTTTGGTTGGTGCTAGGGGGGAGACCCAGTACTTC. The encoded protein is CASSLVGARGETQYF.

The J gene is TRBJ2-1, the V gene TRBV2; a possible D gene is TRBD1 (6 bases). The V and J ends lost 11 bases and 7 bases respectively, with 18 bases between them. Looked up from germline, CDR1 is SNHLY and CDR2 is FYNNEI. The CDR3 has 13 residues. The CDR3 region is CARRGWGRNEQFF. For the CDR3, the DNA is TGTGCCCGGCGTGGATGGGGGCGGAATGAGCAGTTCTTC.

The J gene is TRBJ2-7, the V gene TRBV15; D not certain. This CDR3 has 13 residues. Trimming pared 0 bases from V and 1 base from J, leaving 4 bases between. Germline V gene lookup returns CDR1 LNHNV and CDR2 YYDKDF (reference sequence). The CDR3 protein is CATSRDLSYEQYF. The CDR3, as DNA: TGTGCCACCAGCAGAGATTTGTCCTACGAGCAGTACTTC.

CDR3 DNA: TGCGCCAGCAGCCAGAGGGGTCTGGAGACCCAGTACTTC. This sequence encodes CASSQRGLETQYF. This chain joins TRBV4-1 and TRBJ2-5; the D call may be TRBD1 or TRBD2 (5 bases each). Germline assignment: CDR1 MGHRA and CDR2 YSYEKL. V shed 3 bases and J shed 5 bases, with 10 bases lying between them. The CDR3 is made up of 13 amino acids.